This T cell receptor (beta chain) was documented in a study of cytomegalovirus exposure and HLA in healthy donors. PCR primers comprised 60 Vbeta and 13 Jbeta primers. Only in-frame clones appear in the TCRdb table, and some are missing; sequencing was by immunoSEQ multiplex PCR. The sample holds about 160,000 clones, 65% to 80% seen once. Study-level findings and limits: According to the study, roughly 180 TCR beta chains were cytomegalovirus-associated.

Germline V gives CDR1 SGHTA, CDR2 FQGNSA. Trimming cost V 1 base and J 3 bases, with 16 bases left between them. The CDR3 sequence is 16 residues long. A word on this clone: No antigen is known for it.

Sequences were obtained from PBMCs. The chain uses TRBV7-2 and TRBJ2-7; D may be TRBD2 (7 bases). This clonotype originated in a woman aged 50 to 60 in good health and CMV-seropositive. The CDR3 reads CASSLVVGGLHYEQYF. The DNA of the CDR3 is TGTGCCAGCAGCTTAGTCGTGGGGGGGCTTCACTACGAGCAGTACTTC.